This T cell receptor (beta chain) stems from a study of cytomegalovirus exposure and HLA in healthy donors. In the study overall: Across some 400 genotyped donors, more than 75% landed in the Caucasian-associated ancestry cluster.

60 Vbeta and 13 Jbeta primers were used in PCR. Libraries were prepared by immunoSEQ multiplex PCR; TCRdb keeps only in-frame clonotypes and omits some of them. Of more than 95,000 clones in the sample, roughly 80% were seen once. V trimming: 8 bases; J trimming: 11 bases; junction bases outside the gene matches: 25. CDR3 size: 17 residues. Germline V lookup: CDR1 MNHEY, CDR2 SMNVEV (reference sequence). The origin of this receptor is a man in his forties or fifties in good health and CMV-seropositive. The V gene is TRBV27, the J gene TRBJ1-1; 8 bases match TRBD1. The sequenced material came from PBMCs. The DNA of the CDR3 is TGTGCCAGCGGGCTCGGGTTACGTGGAGGTGAACAGGGGGTTGCTTTCTTT. The encoded protein is CASGLGLRGGEQGVAFF.